The 16 T cell receptor beta chains below come from one sample, sequenced in a study of T cell responses to AZD1222 COVID-19 vaccine. Data came from immunoSEQ multiplex PCR; TCRdb stores just in-frame clones and leaves some out. The sample holds 200,000 or so clones; 90% to 95% are singletons and the top ten take roughly 9.2%. The sample was peripheral blood, taken on day 0 of AZD1222 vaccination. These receptors were obtained from an adult in good health.

CDR3 sequence (DNA): TGTGCCAGCAGCGCCGGGACAGGGGGGCCCCTTAGGTATGGCTACACCTTC. Translated, it gives CASSAGTGGPLRYGYTF. The rearrangement uses TRBV5-4 and TRBJ1-2; TRBD1 matches 11 bases. Trimming removed 4 bases from V and 5 bases from J; junction bases left unmatched: 13. This CDR3 spans 17 amino acids. Germline V lookup: CDR1 SGHNT, CDR2 YYREEE (reference sequence).

V usage is TRBV7-9 and J usage is TRBJ2-1; D is undetermined. The V end lost 5 bases, the J end lost 6 bases, and 17 bases lay between the germline ends. The germline CDR1 and CDR2 sequences are SEHNR and FQNEAQ (reference sequence). The CDR3 consists of 15 residues. The CDR3 spells CASSASVWHSNEQFF. The CDR3 DNA reads as TGTGCCAGCAGCGCCTCCGTTTGGCACTCCAATGAGCAGTTCTTC.

This clone was recorded only once. This rearrangement joins TRBV19 to TRBJ2-1; D possibly uses TRBD1 or TRBD2 (6 bases each). Germline V gene data show CDR1 as LNHDA and CDR2 as SQIVND (reference sequence). Trimming pared 7 bases from V and 9 bases from J, leaving 10 bases between. The length of the CDR3 is 11 residues. DNA of the CDR3: TGTGCCAGTAAAGGAGGGGGTGAGCAGTTCTTC. Translating gives CASKGGGEQFF.

This chain uses TRBV2 with TRBJ1-1; the D is unclear. Germline lookup yields CDR1 SNHLY and CDR2 FYNNEI. V lost 4 bases, J lost 0 bases, and 21 bases lay in between. This CDR3 contains 18 residues. The CDR3, as DNA: TGTGCCAGCAGTGCGACGGTGTGGCAGAGGCCCTTGAACACTGAAGCTTTCTTT. Translated, it gives CASSATVWQRPLNTEAFF.

The chain uses TRBV6-5 and TRBJ1-2, with unresolved D. CDR1 is MNHEY and CDR2 is SVGAGI in the germline V gene. This CDR3 has 12 amino acids. The V gene lost 7 bases and the J gene lost 8 bases, with 14 bases spanning the gap. In nucleotides, the CDR3 is TGTGCCAGCACCCTGGTTCCCGGGGGCTACACCTTC. Its translation: CASTLVPGGYTF.

This clone was recorded once. The V call is TRBV11-1, the J call TRBJ1-2; no clear D. This CDR3 contains 13 residues. Germline V gene data show CDR1 as SGHAT and CDR2 as FQDESV (reference sequence). Trimming stripped 1 base from V and 11 bases from J, with 14 bases between. The CDR3 coding sequence is TGTGCCAGCAGCTTAGAGGCGTCGGCGGAGTACACCTTC. Protein: CASSLEASAEYTF. The full variable domain, with the rest looked up from reference TRBV11-1 and TRBJ1-2, is EAEVAQSPRYKITEKSQAVAFWCDPISGHATLYWYRQILGQGPELLVQFQDESVVDDSQLPKDRFSAERLKGVDSTLKIQPAELGDSAMYLCASSLEASAEYTFGSGTRLTVV.

The CDR3 region has the DNA TGTGCCAGCAGTCAAGCCGGGTCCTTAGCCAAAAACATTCAGTACTTC. Translating gives CASSQAGSLAKNIQYF. J is TRBJ2-4 and V is TRBV28; no reliable D call. CDR1 is MDHEN, CDR2 SYDVKM, per germline. The CDR3 covers 16 residues. Deletions cut 5 bases from V and 0 bases from J, with 14 bases between.

This chain connects TRBV6-5 to TRBJ1-5; 12 positions agree with TRBD1. Germline V gene lookup returns CDR1 MNHEY and CDR2 SVGAGI. The CDR3 covers 15 residues. The J segment lost 6 bases and the V segment lost 6 bases, leaving 6 bases of the junction unmatched. The CDR3 is CASRRGTGGGQPQHF. CDR3 bases: TGTGCCAGCAGACGCGGGACAGGGGGCGGTCAGCCCCAGCATTTT.

This chain uses TRBV2 with TRBJ1-5; D gene uncertain. The ends were cut back, 4 bases at V and 0 bases at J, with 7 bases in the middle. Germline lookup yields CDR1 SNHLY and CDR2 FYNNEI. The length of the CDR3 is 14 residues. CDR3 loop: CASSGRVSNQPQHF. In DNA, the CDR3 is TGTGCCAGCAGTGGAAGGGTTAGCAATCAGCCCCAGCATTTT.

V usage is TRBV9 and J usage is TRBJ2-2; TRBD2 might be the D (6 bases). Germline-derived CDR1 and CDR2 are SGDLS and YYNGEE. Between the trimmed V and J ends, which lost 0 bases and 0 bases, there was a span of 9 bases. This CDR3 region has 16 residues. CDR3 in amino acids: CASSVAGSSNTGELFF. CDR3 DNA: TGTGCCAGCAGCGTAGCCGGGAGTTCGAACACCGGGGAGCTGTTTTTT.

This clone was observed a single time. The chain uses TRBV6-5 and TRBJ2-1; tentative D call: TRBD1 (5 bases). V was shortened by 4 bases and J by 8 bases, with 18 bases between the two germline ends. Germline CDR1 MNHEY, CDR2 SVGAGI. The CDR3 has 15 residues. The CDR3 loop is CASSSDRGHGDEQFF. The CDR3 DNA follows: TGTGCCAGCAGTTCCGATCGCGGACACGGAGATGAGCAGTTCTTC.

With respect to this clone: Without the conserved terminal phenylalanine or tryptophan, this CDR3 likely stems from a read error. It is unclear where the CDR3 begins or ends on the DNA, so no DNA is shown, and the CDR3 is as TCRdb lists it. This sequence joins TRBV11-3 and TRBJ2-4; the D segment call TRBD2 is taken from the table without a DNA check. 8 amino acids form the CDR3, both terminal residues included. Germline CDR1 and CDR2: SGHNT and YENEEA. The CDR3 sequence: CASSYGSL.

The chain has TRBV7-8 and TRBJ2-1; 7 nucleotides align to TRBD1. Germline V gives CDR1 SGHVS, CDR2 FQNEAQ. The CDR3 consists of 16 residues. The V gene end was trimmed by 4 bases and the J gene end by 3 bases; junction bases not matched to a gene: 9. The CDR3 loop is CASSSQLTGIYNEQFF. The CDR3 nucleotides read TGTGCCAGCAGCTCCCAACTGACAGGGATCTACAATGAGCAGTTCTTC. Full variable domain (missing parts from reference TRBV7-8 and TRBJ2-1): GAGVSQSPRYKVAKRGQDVALRCDPISGHVSLFWYQQALGQGPEFLTYFQNEAQLDKSGLPSDRFFAERPEGSVSTLKIQRTQQEDSAVYLCASSSQLTGIYNEQFFGPGTRLTVL.

V usage is TRBV9 and J usage is TRBJ2-5; a possible D gene is TRBD2 (6 bases). The CDR3 is 15 amino acids. From germline, CDR1 is SGDLS and CDR2 YYNGEE. Trimming left V 1 base short and J 5 bases short, with 15 bases between. The CDR3 here is CASSVFSGVWETQYF. The CDR3, as DNA: TGTGCCAGCAGCGTATTTTCGGGGGTGTGGGAGACCCAGTACTTC.

The chain has TRBV9 and TRBJ2-1; 7 nucleotides align to TRBD1. CDR1 SGDLS and CDR2 YYNGEE come from the germline V gene. V trimming: 4 bases; J trimming: 0 bases; junction bases outside the gene matches: 7. This CDR3 is 16 amino acids long. The chain's CDR3 is CASSLTGQSSYNEQFF. CDR3 nucleotides: TGTGCCAGCAGCCTCACGGGACAGAGCTCCTACAATGAGCAGTTCTTC.

In regard to this clone: At one end the junction does not follow the germline gene, possibly because of a read error. The rearrangement links TRBV28 to TRBJ2-7; TRBD2 matches 13 bases. This CDR3 region has 12 residues. Germline CDR1 is MDHEN and CDR2 is SYDVKM. CDR3 loop: CASSPRTSGSFF. In DNA form, the CDR3 reads TGTGCCAGCAGTCCTAGGACTAGCGGGAGCTTCTTC.